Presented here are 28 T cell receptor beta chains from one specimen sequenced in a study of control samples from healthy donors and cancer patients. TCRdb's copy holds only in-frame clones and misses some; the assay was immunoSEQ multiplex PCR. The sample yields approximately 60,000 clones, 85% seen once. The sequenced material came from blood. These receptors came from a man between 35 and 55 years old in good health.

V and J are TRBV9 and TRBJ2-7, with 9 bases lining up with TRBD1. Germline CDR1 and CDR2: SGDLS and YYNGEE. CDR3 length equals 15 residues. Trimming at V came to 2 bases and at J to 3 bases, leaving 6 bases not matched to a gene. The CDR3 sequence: CASSVGQGRSYEQYF. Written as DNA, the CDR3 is TGTGCCAGCAGCGTGGGACAGGGCAGGAGCTACGAGCAGTACTTC. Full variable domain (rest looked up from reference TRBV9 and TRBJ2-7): DSGVTQTPKHLITATGQRVTLRCSPRSGDLSVYWYQQSLDQGLQFLIQYYNGEERAKGNILERFSAQQFPDLHSELNLSSLELGDSALYFCASSVGQGRSYEQYFGPGTRLTVT.

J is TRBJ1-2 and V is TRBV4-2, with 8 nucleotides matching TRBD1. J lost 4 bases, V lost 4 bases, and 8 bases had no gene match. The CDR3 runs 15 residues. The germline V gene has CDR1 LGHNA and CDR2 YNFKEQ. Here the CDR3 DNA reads TGTGCCAGCAGCCGGACGCAGGGGGCGGGCTATGGCTACACCTTC. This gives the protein CASSRTQGAGYGYTF.

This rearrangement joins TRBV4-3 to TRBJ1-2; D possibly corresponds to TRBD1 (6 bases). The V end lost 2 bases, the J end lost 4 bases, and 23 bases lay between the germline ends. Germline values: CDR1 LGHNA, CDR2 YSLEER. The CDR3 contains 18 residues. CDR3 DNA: TGCGCCAGCAGCCAAAGGCTAACCCATGGACAGTTGGGCTATGGCTACACCTTC. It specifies CASSQRLTHGQLGYGYTF.

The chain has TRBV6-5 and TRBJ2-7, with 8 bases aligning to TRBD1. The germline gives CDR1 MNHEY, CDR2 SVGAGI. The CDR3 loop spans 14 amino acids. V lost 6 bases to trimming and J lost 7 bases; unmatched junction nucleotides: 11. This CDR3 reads CASSIQGGMGEQYF. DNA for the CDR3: TGTGCCAGCAGCATACAGGGGGGAATGGGAGAGCAGTACTTC.

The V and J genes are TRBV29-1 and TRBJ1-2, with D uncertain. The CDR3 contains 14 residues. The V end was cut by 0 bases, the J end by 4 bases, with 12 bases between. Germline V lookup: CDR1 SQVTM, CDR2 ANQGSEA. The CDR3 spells CSVEDQEEGYGYTF. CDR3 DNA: TGCAGCGTTGAAGATCAAGAGGAGGGCTATGGCTACACCTTC.

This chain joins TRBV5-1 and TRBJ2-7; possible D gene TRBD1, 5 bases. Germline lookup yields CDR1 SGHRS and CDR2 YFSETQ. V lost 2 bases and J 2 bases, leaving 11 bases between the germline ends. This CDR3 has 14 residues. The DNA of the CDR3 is TGCGCCAGCAGCTTTAGGGGTACTCCCTACGAGCAGTACTTC. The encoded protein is CASSFRGTPYEQYF.

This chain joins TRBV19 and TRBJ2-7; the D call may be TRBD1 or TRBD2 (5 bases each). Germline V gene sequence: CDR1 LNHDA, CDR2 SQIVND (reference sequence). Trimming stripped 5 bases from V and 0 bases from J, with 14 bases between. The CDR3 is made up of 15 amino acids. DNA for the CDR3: TGTGCCAGTAGTGGGCGTCGGGGCTTCTCCTACGAGCAGTACTTC. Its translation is CASSGRRGFSYEQYF.

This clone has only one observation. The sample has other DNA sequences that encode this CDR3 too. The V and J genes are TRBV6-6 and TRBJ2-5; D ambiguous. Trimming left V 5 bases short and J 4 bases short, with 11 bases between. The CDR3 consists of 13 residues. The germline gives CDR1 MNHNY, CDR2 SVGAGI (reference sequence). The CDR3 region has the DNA TGTGCCAGCAGTCGATCTATAGGAGAGACCCAGTACTTC. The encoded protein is CASSRSIGETQYF.

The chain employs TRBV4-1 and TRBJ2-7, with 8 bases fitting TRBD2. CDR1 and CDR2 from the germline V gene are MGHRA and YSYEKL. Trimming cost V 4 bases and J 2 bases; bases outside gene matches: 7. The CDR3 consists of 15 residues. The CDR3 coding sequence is TGCGCCAGCAGCCGATCATGGACTAGCACCTACGAGCAGTACTTC. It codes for CASSRSWTSTYEQYF.

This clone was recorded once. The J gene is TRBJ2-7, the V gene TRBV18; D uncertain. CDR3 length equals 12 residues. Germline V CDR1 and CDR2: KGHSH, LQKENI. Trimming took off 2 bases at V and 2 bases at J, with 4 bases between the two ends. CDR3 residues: CASSPEAYEQYF. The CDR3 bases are TGTGCCAGCTCACCAGAAGCCTACGAGCAGTACTTC.

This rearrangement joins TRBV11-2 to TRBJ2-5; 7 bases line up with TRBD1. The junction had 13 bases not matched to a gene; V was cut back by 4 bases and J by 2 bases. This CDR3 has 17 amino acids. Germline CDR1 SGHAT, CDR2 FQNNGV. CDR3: CASSSGLDRTIQETQYF. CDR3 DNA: TGTGCCAGCAGCTCAGGCTTGGACAGGACGATACAAGAGACCCAGTACTTC.

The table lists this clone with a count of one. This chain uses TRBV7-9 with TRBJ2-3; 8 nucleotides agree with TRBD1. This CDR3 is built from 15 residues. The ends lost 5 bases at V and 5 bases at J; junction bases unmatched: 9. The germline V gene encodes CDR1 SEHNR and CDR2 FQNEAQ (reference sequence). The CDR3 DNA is TGTGCCAGCAGCACTTGGACAGGGTTAATAGATACGCAGTATTTT. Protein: CASSTWTGLIDTQYF.

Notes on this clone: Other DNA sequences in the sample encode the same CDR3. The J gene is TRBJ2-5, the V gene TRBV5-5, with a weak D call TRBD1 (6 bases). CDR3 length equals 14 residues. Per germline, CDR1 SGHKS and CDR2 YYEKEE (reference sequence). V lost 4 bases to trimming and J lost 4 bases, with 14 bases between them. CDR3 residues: CASSLRTAGETQYF. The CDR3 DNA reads TGTGCCAGCAGCCTCAGGACAGCCGGAGAGACCCAGTACTTC.

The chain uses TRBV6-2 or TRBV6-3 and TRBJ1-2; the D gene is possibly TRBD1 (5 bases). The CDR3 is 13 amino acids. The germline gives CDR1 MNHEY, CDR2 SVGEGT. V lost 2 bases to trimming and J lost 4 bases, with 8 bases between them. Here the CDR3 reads CASSYQGGYGYTF. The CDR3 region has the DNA TGTGCCAGCAGTTACCAGGGTGGCTATGGCTACACCTTC.

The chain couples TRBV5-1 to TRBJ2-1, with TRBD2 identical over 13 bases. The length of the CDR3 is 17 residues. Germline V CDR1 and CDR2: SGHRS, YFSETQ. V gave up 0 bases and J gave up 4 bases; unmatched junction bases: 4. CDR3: CASSLAGTSGVYNEQFF. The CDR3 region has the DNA TGCGCCAGCAGCTTGGCTGGGACTAGCGGGGTTTACAATGAGCAGTTCTTC.

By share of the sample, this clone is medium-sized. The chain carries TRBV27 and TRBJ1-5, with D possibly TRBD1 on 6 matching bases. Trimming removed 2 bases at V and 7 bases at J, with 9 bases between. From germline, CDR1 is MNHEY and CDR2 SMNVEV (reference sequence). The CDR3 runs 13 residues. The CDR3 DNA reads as TGTGCCAGCAGTTTAACAGGGTCCCAGCCCCAGCATTTT. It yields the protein CASSLTGSQPQHF.

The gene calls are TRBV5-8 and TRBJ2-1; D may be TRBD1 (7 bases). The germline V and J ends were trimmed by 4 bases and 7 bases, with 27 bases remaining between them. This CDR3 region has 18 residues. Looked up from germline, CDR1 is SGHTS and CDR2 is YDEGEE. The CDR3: CASSRTRQGGFMWNEQFF. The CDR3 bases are TGTGCCAGCAGCCGGACCCGACAGGGAGGTTTCATGTGGAATGAGCAGTTCTTC. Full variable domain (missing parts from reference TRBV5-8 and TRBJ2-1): EAGVTQSPTHLIKTRGQQATLRCSPISGHTSVYWYQQALGLGLQFLLWYDEGEERNRGNFPPRFSGRQFPNYSSELNVNALELEDSALYLCASSRTRQGGFMWNEQFFGPGTRLTVL.

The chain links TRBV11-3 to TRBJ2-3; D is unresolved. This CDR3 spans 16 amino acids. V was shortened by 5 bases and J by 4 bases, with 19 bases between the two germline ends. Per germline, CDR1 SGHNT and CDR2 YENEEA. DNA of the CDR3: TGTGCCAGCAGCGCCCGGTTGGGCCGACCATCAGATACGCAGTATTTT. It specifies CASSARLGRPSDTQYF.

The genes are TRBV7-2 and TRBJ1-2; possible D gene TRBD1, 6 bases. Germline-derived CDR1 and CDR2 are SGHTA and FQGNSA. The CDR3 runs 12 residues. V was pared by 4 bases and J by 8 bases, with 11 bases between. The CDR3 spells CASSSQDRGYTF. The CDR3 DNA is TGTGCCAGCAGCTCCCAAGACAGGGGCTACACCTTC.

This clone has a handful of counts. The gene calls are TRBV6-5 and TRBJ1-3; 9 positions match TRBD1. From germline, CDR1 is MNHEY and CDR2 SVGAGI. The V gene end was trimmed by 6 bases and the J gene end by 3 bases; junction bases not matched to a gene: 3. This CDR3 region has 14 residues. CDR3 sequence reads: CASSGTGSGNTIYF. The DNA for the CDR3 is TGTGCCAGCAGCGGGACAGGGAGTGGAAACACCATATATTTT.

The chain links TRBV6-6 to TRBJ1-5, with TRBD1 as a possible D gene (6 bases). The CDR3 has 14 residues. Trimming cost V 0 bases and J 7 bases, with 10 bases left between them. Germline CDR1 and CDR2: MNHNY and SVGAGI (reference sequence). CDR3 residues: CASSYSTGGQPQHF. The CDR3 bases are TGTGCCAGCAGTTACTCGACGGGGGGCCAGCCCCAGCATTTT.

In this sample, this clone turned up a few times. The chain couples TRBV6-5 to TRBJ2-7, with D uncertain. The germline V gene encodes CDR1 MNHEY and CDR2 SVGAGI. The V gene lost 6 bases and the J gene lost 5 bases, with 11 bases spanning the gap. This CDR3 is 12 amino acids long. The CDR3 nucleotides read TGTGCCAGCAGGGCGGACGGCAACGAGCAGTACTTC. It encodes CASRADGNEQYF.

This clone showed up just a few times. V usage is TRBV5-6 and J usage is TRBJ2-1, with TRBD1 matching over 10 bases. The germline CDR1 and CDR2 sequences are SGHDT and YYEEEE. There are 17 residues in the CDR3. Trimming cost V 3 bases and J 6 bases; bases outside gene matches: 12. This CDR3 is CASSSDSGQGWSNEQFF. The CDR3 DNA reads TGTGCCAGCAGCTCCGATTCGGGACAGGGGTGGAGCAATGAGCAGTTCTTC. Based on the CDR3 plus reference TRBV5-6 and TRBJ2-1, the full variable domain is DAGVTQSPTHLIKTRGQQVTLRCSPKSGHDTVSWYQQALGQGPQFIFQYYEEEERQRGNFPDRFSGHQFPNYSSELNVNALLLGDSALYLCASSSDSGQGWSNEQFFGPGTRLTVL.

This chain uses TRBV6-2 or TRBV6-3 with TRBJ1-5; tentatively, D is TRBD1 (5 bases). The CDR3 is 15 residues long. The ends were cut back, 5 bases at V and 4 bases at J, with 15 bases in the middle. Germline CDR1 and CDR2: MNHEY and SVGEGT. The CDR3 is CASSHGGAGNQPQHF. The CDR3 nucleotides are TGTGCCAGCAGTCACGGGGGAGCGGGAAATCAGCCCCAGCATTTT.

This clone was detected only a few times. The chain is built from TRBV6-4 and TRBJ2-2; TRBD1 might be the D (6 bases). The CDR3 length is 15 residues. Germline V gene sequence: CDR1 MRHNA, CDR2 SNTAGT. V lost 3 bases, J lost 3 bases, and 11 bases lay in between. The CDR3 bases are TGTGCCAGCAGTGATCAGGGGTTAGACACCGGGGAGCTGTTTTTT. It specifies CASSDQGLDTGELFF.

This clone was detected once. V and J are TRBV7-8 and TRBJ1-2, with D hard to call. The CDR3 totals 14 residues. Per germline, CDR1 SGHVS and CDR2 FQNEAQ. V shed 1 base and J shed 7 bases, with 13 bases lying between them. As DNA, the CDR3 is TGTGCCAGCAGCTTAGTGGTTTTGGCAGGTGGCTACACCTTC. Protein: CASSLVVLAGGYTF.

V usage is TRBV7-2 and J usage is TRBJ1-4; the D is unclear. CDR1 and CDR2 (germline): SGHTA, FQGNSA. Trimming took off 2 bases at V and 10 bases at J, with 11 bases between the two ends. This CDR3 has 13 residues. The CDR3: CASSLRPTLKLFF. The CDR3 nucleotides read TGTGCCAGCAGCTTAAGACCTACCCTAAAACTGTTTTTT.

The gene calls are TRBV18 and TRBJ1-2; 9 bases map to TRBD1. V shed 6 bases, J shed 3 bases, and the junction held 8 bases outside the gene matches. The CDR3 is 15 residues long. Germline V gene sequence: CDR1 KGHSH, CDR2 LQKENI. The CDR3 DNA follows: TGTGCCAGCTCTCCGGGACAGGGCTTCGACTATGGCTACACCTTC. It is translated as CASSPGQGFDYGYTF.